The source of this T cell receptor (beta chain) is a study of blood T cell repertoires in COVID-19. At the level of the study: Acute and convalescent COVID-19 specimens originated in the United States, Italy and Spain.

Libraries were prepared by immunoSEQ multiplex PCR; TCRdb keeps only in-frame clonotypes and omits some of them. The table includes around 80,000 clones, roughly 82% detected once. Germline CDR1 MDHEN, CDR2 SYDVKM. The length of the CDR3 is 14 residues. V was cut by 6 bases and J by 3 bases, with 15 bases left in between. The chain uses TRBV28 and TRBJ2-7, with D possibly matching TRBD1 (5 bases). The receptor comes from a man of 80 years or more with acute or convalescent COVID-19. What was sequenced was peripheral blood. For the CDR3, the DNA is TGTGCCAGCAGACGAAGGATTCAGGGCTACGAGCAGTACTTC. Protein product: CASRRRIQGYEQYF.